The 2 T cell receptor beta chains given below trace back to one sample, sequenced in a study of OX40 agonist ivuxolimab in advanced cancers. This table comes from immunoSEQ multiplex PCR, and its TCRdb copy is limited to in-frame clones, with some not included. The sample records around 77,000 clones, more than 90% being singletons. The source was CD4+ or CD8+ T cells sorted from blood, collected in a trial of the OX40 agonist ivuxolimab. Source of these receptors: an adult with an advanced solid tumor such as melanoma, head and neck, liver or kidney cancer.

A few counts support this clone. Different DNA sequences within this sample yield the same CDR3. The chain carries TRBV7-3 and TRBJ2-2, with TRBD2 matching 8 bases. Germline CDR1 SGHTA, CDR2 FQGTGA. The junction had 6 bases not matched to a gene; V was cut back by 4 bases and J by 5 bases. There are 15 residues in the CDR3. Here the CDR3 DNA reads TGTGCCAGCAGCTCATCCCCTAGCGGGACCGGGGAGCTGTTTTTT. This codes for CASSSSPSGTGELFF. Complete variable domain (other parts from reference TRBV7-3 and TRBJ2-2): GAGVSQTPSNKVTEKGKYVELRCDPISGHTALYWYRQSLGQGPEFLIYFQGTGAADDSGLPNDRFFAVRPEGSVSTLKIQRTERGDSAVYLCASSSSPSGTGELFFGEGSRLTVL.

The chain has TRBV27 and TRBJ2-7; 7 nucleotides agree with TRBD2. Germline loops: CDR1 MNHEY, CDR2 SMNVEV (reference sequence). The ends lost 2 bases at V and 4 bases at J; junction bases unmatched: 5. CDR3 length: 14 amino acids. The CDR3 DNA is TGTGCCAGCAGTTTAACTAGCGCTCGGTACGAGCAGTACTTC. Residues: CASSLTSARYEQYF.